This note documents a single TCR beta chain sequence. The data originate from a study of T cell changes during pregnancy in multiple sclerosis. The CDR3 runs to 13 residues. Trimming took 7 bases from V and 10 from J, leaving 14 bases between them. Germline V gene data show CDR1 as MDHEN and CDR2 as SYDVKM. The data were produced by immunoSEQ multiplex PCR, yet TCRdb's version contains in-frame clones alone and is incomplete. The repertoire holds more than 50,000 clones, with about 91% as singletons. This TCR derives from a female donor with multiple sclerosis, enrolled in a pregnancy study. The specimen comprised peripheral blood, sampled before pregnancy. The J gene is TRBJ1-6, the V gene TRBV28, with no clear D. CDR3 DNA sequence: TGTGCCAGCACCACGGGAGGGCCATCACCCCTCCACTTT. Protein sequence: CASTTGGPSPLHF.